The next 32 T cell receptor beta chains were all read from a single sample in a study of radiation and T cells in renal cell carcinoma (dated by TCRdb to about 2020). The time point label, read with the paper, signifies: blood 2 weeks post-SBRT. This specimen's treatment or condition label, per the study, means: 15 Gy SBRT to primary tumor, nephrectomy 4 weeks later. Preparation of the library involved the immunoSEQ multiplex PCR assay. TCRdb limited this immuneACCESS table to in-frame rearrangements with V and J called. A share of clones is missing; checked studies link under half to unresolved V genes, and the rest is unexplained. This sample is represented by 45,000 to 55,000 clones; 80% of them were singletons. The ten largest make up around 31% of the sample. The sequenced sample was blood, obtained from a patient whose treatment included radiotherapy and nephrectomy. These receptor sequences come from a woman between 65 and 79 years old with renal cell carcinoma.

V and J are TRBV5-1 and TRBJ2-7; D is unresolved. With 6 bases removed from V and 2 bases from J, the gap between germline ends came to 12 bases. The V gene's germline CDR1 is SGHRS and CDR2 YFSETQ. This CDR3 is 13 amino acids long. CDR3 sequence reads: CASKLAPTYEQYF. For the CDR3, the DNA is TGCGCCAGCAAGCTTGCCCCCACCTACGAGCAGTACTTC.

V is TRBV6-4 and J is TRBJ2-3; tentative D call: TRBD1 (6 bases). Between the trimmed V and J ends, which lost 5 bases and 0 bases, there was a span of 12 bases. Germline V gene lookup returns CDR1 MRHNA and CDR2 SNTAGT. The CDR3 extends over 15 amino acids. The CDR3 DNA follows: TGTGCCAGCAGTACCGGACAGTTAAGCACAGATACGCAGTATTTT. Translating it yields CASSTGQLSTDTQYF.

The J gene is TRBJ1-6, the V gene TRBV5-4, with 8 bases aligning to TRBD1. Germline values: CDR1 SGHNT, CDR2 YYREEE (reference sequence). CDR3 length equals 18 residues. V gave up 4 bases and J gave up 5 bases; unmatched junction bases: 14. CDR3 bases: TGTGCCAGCAGCCAACCTGGGTACAGGGGGTTAAATAATTCACCCCTCCACTTT. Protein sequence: CASSQPGYRGLNNSPLHF.

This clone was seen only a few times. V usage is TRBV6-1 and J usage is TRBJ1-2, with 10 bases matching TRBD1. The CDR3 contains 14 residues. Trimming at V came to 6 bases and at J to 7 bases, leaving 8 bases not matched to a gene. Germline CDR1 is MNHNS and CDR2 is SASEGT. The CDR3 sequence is CASRETGGPGGYTF. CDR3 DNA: TGTGCCAGCAGGGAGACAGGGGGCCCCGGTGGCTACACCTTC.

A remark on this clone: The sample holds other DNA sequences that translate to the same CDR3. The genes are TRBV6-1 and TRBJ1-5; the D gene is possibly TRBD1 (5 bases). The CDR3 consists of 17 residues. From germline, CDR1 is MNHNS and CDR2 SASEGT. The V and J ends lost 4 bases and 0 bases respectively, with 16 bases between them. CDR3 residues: CASSAPRGGISNQPQHF. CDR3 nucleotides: TGTGCCAGCAGTGCCCCTCGTGGGGGGATTAGCAATCAGCCCCAGCATTTT.

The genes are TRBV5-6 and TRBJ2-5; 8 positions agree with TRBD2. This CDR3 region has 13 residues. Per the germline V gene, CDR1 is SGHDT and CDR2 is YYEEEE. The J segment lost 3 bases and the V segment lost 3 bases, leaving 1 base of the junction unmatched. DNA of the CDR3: TGTGCCAGCAGCTCGCGGGGGGAAGAGACCCAGTACTTC. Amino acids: CASSSRGEETQYF. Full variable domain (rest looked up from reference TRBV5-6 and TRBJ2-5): DAGVTQSPTHLIKTRGQQVTLRCSPKSGHDTVSWYQQALGQGPQFIFQYYEEEERQRGNFPDRFSGHQFPNYSSELNVNALLLGDSALYLCASSSRGEETQYFGPGTRLLVL.

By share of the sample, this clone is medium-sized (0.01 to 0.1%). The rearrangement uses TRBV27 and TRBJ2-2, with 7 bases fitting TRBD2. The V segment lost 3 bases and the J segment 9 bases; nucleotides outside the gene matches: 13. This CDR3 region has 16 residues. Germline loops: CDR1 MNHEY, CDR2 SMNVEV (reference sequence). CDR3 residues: CASSLGSGGGERELFF. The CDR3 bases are TGTGCCAGCAGTTTGGGTTCGGGAGGAGGCGAACGGGAGCTGTTTTTT.

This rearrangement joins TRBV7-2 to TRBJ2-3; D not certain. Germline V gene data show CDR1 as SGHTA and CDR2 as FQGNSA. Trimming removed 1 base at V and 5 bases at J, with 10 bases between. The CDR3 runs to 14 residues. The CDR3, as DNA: TGTGCCAGCAGCTTAGGGACGCCGGGAGATACGCAGTATTTT. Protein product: CASSLGTPGDTQYF.

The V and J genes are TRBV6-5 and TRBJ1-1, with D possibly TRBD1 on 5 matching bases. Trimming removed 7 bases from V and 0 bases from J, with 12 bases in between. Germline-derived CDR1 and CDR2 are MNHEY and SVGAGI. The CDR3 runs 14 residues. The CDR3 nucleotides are TGTGCCAGCACCCCGGGACTTTTGAACACTGAAGCTTTCTTT. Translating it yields CASTPGLLNTEAFF.

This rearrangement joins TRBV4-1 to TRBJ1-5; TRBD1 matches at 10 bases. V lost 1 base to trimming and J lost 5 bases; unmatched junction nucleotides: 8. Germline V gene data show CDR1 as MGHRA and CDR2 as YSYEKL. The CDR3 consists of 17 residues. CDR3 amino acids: CASSQVLGTGAHQPQHF. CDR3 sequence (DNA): TGCGCCAGCAGCCAAGTCCTCGGGACAGGGGCCCATCAGCCCCAGCATTTT.

DNA for the CDR3: TGCGCCAGCAGAAAGGGGCTAGACACCAACACCGGGGAGCTGTTTTTT. This sequence encodes CASRKGLDTNTGELFF. The V call is TRBV5-1, the J call TRBJ2-2; D possibly corresponds to TRBD1 (5 bases). V dropped 5 bases and J dropped 2 bases, with 16 bases sitting between them. Germline CDR1 and CDR2: SGHRS and YFSETQ. The CDR3 is 16 amino acids.

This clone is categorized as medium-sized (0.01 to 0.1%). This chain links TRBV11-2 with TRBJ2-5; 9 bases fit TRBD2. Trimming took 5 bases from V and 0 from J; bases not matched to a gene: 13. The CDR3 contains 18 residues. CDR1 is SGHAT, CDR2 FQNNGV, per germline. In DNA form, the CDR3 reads TGTGCCAGCAGCCTAGTAGGGGCTAGCGGGGTGTACCAAGAGACCCAGTACTTC. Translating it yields CASSLVGASGVYQETQYF.

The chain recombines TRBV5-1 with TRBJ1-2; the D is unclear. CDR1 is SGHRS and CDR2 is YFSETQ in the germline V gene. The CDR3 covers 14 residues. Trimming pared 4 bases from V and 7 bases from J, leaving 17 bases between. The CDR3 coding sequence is TGCGCCAGCAGCCCCTCGACCCCATGGAGTGGCTACACCTTC. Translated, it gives CASSPSTPWSGYTF.

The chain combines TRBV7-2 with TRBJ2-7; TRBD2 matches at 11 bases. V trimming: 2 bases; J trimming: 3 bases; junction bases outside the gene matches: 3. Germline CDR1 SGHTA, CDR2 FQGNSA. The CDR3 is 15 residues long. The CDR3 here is CASSLRLAGNYEQYF. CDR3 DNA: TGTGCCAGCAGCTTACGACTAGCGGGGAACTACGAGCAGTACTTC.

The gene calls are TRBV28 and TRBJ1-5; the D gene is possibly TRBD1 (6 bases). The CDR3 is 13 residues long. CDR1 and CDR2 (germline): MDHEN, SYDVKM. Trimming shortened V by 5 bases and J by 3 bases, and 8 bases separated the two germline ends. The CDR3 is CASSTGYNQPQHF. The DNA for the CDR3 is TGTGCCAGCAGTACAGGGTACAATCAGCCCCAGCATTTT.

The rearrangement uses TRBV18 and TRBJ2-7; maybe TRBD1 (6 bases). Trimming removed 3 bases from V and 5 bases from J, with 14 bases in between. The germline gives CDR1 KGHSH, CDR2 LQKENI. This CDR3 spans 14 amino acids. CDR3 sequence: CASSPVAGAHEQYF. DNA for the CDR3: TGTGCCAGCTCACCGGTAGCAGGGGCTCACGAGCAGTACTTC.

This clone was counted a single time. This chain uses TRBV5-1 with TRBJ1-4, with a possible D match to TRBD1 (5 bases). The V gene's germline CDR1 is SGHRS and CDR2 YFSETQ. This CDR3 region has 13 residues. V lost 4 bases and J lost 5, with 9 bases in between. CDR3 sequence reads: CASSQGPNEKLFF. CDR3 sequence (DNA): TGCGCCAGCAGCCAGGGTCCCAATGAAAAACTGTTTTTT. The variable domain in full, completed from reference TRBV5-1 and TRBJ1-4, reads KAGVTQTPRYLIKTRGQQVTLSCSPISGHRSVSWYQQTPGQGLQFLFEYFSETQRNKGNFPGRFSGRQFSNSRSEMNVSTLELGDSALYLCASSQGPNEKLFFGSGTQLSVL.

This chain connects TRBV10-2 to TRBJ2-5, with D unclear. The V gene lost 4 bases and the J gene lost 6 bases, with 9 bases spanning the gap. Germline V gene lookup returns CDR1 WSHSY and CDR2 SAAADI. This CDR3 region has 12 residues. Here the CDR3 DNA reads TGCGCCAGCAGTGGTGGGGAACAGACCCAGTACTTC. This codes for CASSGGEQTQYF.

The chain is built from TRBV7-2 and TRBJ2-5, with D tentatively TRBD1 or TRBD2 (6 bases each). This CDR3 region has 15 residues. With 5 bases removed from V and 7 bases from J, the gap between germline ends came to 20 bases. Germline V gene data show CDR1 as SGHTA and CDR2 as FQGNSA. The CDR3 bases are TGTGCCAGCAGCCCGCCGGGGGCGGTCAAGAGGACCCAGTACTTC. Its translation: CASSPPGAVKRTQYF.

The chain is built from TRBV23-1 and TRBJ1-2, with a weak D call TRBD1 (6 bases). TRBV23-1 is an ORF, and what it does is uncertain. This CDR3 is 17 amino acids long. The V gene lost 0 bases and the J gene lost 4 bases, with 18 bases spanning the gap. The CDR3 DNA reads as TGCGCCAGCAGTCAATCGATTGGGTTCGGACAGATCTATGGCTACACCTTC. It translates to CASSQSIGFGQIYGYTF.

The CDR3 region has the DNA TGTGCCAGTAGTAATTGGGGACAAGAGACCCAGTACTTC. Encoded protein: CASSNWGQETQYF. The rearrangement uses TRBV19 and TRBJ2-5, with D hard to call. CDR3 length equals 13 residues. Per the germline V gene, CDR1 is LNHDA and CDR2 is SQIVND (reference sequence). V was trimmed by 4 bases and J by 2 bases, leaving 8 bases between them. Full variable domain (rest looked up from reference TRBV19 and TRBJ2-5): DGGITQSPKYLFRKEGQNVTLSCEQNLNHDAMYWYRQDPGQGLRLIYYSQIVNDFQKGDIAEGYSVSREKKESFPLTVTSAQKNPTAFYLCASSNWGQETQYFGPGTRLLVL.

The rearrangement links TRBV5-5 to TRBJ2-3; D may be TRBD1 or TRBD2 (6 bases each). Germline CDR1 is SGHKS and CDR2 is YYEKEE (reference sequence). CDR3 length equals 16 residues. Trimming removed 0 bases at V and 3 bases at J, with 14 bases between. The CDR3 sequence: CASSLAAGGATDTQYF. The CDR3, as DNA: TGTGCCAGCAGCTTGGCCGCCGGGGGCGCGACAGATACGCAGTATTTT.

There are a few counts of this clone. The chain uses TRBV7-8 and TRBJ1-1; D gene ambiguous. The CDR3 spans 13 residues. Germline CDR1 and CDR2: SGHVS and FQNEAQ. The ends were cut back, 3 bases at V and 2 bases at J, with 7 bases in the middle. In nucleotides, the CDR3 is TGTGCCAGCAGCTTGCAAGGAAACACTGAAGCTTTCTTT. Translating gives CASSLQGNTEAFF. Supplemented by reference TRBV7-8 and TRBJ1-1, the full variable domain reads GAGVSQSPRYKVAKRGQDVALRCDPISGHVSLFWYQQALGQGPEFLTYFQNEAQLDKSGLPSDRFFAERPEGSVSTLKIQRTQQEDSAVYLCASSLQGNTEAFFGQGTRLTVV.

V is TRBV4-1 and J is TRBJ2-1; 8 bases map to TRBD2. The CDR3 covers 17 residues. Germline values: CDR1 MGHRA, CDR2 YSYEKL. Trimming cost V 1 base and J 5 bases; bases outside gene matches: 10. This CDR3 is CASSQGIIGTRHNEQFF. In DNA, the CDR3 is TGCGCCAGCAGCCAAGGGATTATCGGGACTAGGCACAATGAGCAGTTCTTC.

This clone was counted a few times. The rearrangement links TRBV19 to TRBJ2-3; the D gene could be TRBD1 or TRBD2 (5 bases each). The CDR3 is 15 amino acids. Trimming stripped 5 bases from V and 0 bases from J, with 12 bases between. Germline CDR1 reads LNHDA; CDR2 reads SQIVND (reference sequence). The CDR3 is CASSPLRGSTDTQYF. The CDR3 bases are TGTGCCAGTAGTCCCCTGAGGGGTAGCACAGATACGCAGTATTTT.

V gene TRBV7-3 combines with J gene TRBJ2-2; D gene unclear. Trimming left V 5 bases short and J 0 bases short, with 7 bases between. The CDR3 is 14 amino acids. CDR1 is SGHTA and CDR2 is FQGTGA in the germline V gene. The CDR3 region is CASSPQPNTGELFF. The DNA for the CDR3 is TGTGCCAGCAGCCCTCAACCGAACACCGGGGAGCTGTTTTTT. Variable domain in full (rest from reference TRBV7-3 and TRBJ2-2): GAGVSQTPSNKVTEKGKYVELRCDPISGHTALYWYRQSLGQGPEFLIYFQGTGAADDSGLPNDRFFAVRPEGSVSTLKIQRTERGDSAVYLCASSPQPNTGELFFGEGSRLTVL.

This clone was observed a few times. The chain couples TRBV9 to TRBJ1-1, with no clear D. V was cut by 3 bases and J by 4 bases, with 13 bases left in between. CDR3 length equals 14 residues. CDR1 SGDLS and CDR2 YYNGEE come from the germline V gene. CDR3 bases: TGTGCCAGCAGCGCATACGGGGTGGGCACTGAAGCTTTCTTT. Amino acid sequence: CASSAYGVGTEAFF.

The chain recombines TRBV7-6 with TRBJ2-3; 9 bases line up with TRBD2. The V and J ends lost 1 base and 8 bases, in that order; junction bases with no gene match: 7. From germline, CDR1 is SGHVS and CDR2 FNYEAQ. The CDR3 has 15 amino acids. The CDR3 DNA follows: TGTGCCAGCAGCTTAGTAGGTAGCGGGAGCTCTACGCAGTATTTT. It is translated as CASSLVGSGSSTQYF.

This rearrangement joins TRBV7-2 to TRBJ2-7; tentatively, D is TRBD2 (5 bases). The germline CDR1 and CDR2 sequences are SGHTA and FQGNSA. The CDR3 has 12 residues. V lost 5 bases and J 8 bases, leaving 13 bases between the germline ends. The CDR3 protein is CASSPDSGKQYF. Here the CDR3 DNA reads TGTGCCAGCAGCCCAGACTCGGGGAAGCAGTACTTC.

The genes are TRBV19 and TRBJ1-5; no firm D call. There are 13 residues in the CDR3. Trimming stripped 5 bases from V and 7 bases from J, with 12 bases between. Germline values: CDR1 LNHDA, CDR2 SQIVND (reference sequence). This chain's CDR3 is CASSDLPEQPQHF. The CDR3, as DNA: TGTGCCAGTAGTGACCTCCCTGAGCAGCCCCAGCATTTT.

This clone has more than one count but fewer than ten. The CDR3 region has the DNA TGCAGCGTTGTCGCACAGGGAGGCACTGAAGCTTTCTTT. Protein product: CSVVAQGGTEAFF. This chain links TRBV29-1 with TRBJ1-1; maybe TRBD1 (6 bases). The V gene's germline CDR1 is SQVTM and CDR2 ANQGSEA. V gave up 4 bases and J gave up 4 bases, with 13 bases separating them. The CDR3 loop spans 13 amino acids.

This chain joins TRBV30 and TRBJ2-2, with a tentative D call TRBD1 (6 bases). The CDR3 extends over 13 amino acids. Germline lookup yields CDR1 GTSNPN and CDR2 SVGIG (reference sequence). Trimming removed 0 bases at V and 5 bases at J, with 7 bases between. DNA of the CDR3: TGTGCCTGGAGTGTGACAGGTACCGGGGAGCTGTTTTTT. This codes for CAWSVTGTGELFF.